The entry below gives a single TCR beta chain sequence along with its context. Its antigen is as yet unknown. One junction end does not reproduce the germline sequence, and a read error may be involved. This sample was taken from a study of blood T cells in healthy people across ages. Points from the study as a whole: TCR beta diversity, measured per million T cells, fell in a roughly linear way with age. Percentage of naive T cells showed a strong correlation with TCR beta diversity.

Peripheral blood from each donor was collected in a volume of approximately 10 milliliters. This CDR3 spans 13 amino acids. CDR1 and CDR2 (germline): LGHNA, YSLEER. The use of a sample-barcoded 5' primer and a J-beta primer mix characterized a second PCR of about 7 to 12 cycles. TCRdb analysed the 5' RACE reads with MiXCR anew, one entry per CDR3 protein. The data hold about 1,500,000 distinct CDR3 sequences, with roughly 27% observed a single time. The sequenced sample consisted of blood. The TCR comes from a woman aged 30 to 39 in good health. The rearrangement uses TRBV4-3 and TRBJ2-7; maybe TRBD1 (5 bases). The CDR3 loop reads CVSSPQVGYEQYF. The CDR3 DNA reads TGCGTCAGCAGCCCACAGGTGGGGTACGAGCAGTACTTC.